This entry lists 8 T cell receptor beta chains sequenced from one sample in a study of cytomegalovirus exposure and HLA in healthy donors. Method: immunoSEQ multiplex PCR; TCRdb's copy keeps in-frame clones and lacks some. The data hold more than 70,000 clones, with about 94% observed a single time. The sample taken for sequencing was PBMCs. These receptors originate from a woman in her late teens or twenties in good health and CMV-seronegative.

The V and J genes are TRBV27 and TRBJ2-5, with a possible D match to TRBD1 (6 bases). The length of the CDR3 is 17 residues. Per the germline V gene, CDR1 is MNHEY and CDR2 is SMNVEV (reference sequence). Trimming shortened V by 5 bases and J by 7 bases, and 26 bases separated the two germline ends. The CDR3 nucleotides are TGTGCCAGCAGTCCGGACCAAGGACAGATCCTGGGCGGGACCCAGTACTTC. Amino acid sequence: CASSPDQGQILGGTQYF.

This clone was observed once. The J gene is TRBJ2-3, the V gene TRBV6-1; 8 positions match TRBD2. From germline, CDR1 is MNHNS and CDR2 SASEGT. The CDR3 runs to 15 residues. With 5 bases clipped from V and 0 bases from J, the junction kept 4 bases outside the gene matches. CDR3 nucleotide sequence: TGTGCCAGCAGTTCAAGCGGGGGAAGCACAGATACGCAGTATTTT. Translated, it gives CASSSSGGSTDTQYF.

CDR3 nucleotide sequence: TGTGCCAGCAGCCCCGGCCAAGAGACCCAGTACTTC. This encodes CASSPGQETQYF. This chain connects TRBV2 to TRBJ2-5; no clear D gene. The germline gives CDR1 SNHLY, CDR2 FYNNEI. This CDR3 has 12 residues. Trimming removed 6 bases from V and 1 base from J, with 6 bases in between.

This sequence joins TRBV7-3 and TRBJ2-7; D is perhaps TRBD2 (6 bases). Trimming stripped 5 bases from V and 2 bases from J, with 13 bases between. The germline gives CDR1 SGHTA, CDR2 FQGTGA. CDR3 length: 14 amino acids. The CDR3 spells CASSHGGIPYEQYF. CDR3 DNA: TGTGCCAGCAGCCATGGGGGGATACCCTACGAGCAGTACTTC. The whole variable domain, filled in from reference TRBV7-3 and TRBJ2-7, reads GAGVSQTPSNKVTEKGKYVELRCDPISGHTALYWYRQSLGQGPEFLIYFQGTGAADDSGLPNDRFFAVRPEGSVSTLKIQRTERGDSAVYLCASSHGGIPYEQYFGPGTRLTVT.

The chain is built from TRBV5-6 and TRBJ2-7, with 8 bases that match TRBD2. Trimming took 4 bases from V and 3 from J; bases not matched to a gene: 9. From germline, CDR1 is SGHDT and CDR2 YYEEEE. The CDR3 runs 15 residues. CDR3 DNA: TGTGCCAGCAGCGTGGCTGGGACTAGTAGCTACGAGCAGTACTTC. This sequence encodes CASSVAGTSSYEQYF.

With regard to this clone: A junction boundary mismatches the germline segment, possibly from a read error. Here the CDR3 DNA reads TGTGCCAGCAGGGAAGGGACAGATCAGCCCCAGCATTTT. It yields the protein CASREGTDQPQHF. The chain has TRBV2 and TRBJ1-5; 7 nucleotides line up with TRBD1. There are 13 residues in the CDR3. Germline lookup yields CDR1 SNHLY and CDR2 FYNNEI.

This chain joins TRBV15 and TRBJ2-1, with TRBD2 matching over 14 bases. CDR1 LNHNV and CDR2 YYDKDF come from the germline V gene (reference sequence). Trimming at V came to 8 bases and at J to 9 bases, leaving 3 bases not matched to a gene. The CDR3 is 13 amino acids. CDR3 loop: CATGGLAGVEQFF. DNA of the CDR3: TGTGCCACCGGGGGACTAGCGGGAGTTGAGCAGTTCTTC. Full variable domain (remainder filled in from reference TRBV15 and TRBJ2-1): DAMVIQNPRYQVTQFGKPVTLSCSQTLNHNVMYWYQQKSSQAPKLLFHYYDKDFNNEADTPDNFQSRRPNTSFCFLDIRSPGLGDTAMYLCATGGLAGVEQFFGPGTRLTVL.

This clone came up once. The chain has TRBV7-3 and TRBJ1-4; no reliable D call. V was clipped by 5 bases and J by 6 bases, with 13 bases between them. The germline V gene encodes CDR1 SGHTA and CDR2 FQGTGA. The CDR3 loop spans 14 amino acids. CDR3 region: CASSVRAGDEKLFF. Here the CDR3 DNA reads TGTGCCAGCAGCGTAAGGGCTGGTGATGAAAAACTGTTTTTT.